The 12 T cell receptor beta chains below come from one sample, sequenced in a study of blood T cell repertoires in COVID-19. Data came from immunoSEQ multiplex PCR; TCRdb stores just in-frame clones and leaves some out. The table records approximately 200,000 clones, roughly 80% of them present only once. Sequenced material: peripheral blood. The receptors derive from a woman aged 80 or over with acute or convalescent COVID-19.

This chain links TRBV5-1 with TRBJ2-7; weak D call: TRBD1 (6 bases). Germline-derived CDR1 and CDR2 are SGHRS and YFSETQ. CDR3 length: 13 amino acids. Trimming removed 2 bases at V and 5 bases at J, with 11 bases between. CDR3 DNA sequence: TGCGCCAGCAGCTTCCAGGGGAACCACGAGCAGTACTTC. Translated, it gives CASSFQGNHEQYF.

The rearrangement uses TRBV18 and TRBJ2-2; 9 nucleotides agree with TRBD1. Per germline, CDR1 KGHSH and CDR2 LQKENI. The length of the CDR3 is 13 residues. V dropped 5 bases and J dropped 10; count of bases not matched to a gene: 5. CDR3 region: CASSEQGAAELFF. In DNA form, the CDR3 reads TGTGCCAGCTCAGAACAGGGGGCGGCGGAGCTGTTTTTT.

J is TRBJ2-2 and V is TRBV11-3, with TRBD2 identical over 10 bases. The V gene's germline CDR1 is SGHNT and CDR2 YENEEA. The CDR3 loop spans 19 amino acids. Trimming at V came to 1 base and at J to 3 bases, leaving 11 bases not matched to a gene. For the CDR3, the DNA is TGTGCCAGCAGCTTAGGTGGACTAGCGGCGATTTTGGACACCGGGGAGCTGTTTTTT. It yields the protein CASSLGGLAAILDTGELFF.

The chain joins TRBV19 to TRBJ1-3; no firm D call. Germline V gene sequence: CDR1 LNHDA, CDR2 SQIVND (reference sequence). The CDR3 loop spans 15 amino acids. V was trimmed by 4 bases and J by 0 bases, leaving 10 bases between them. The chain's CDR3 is CASSTTPSSGNTIYF. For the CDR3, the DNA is TGTGCCAGTAGTACGACACCGAGCTCTGGAAACACCATATATTTT.

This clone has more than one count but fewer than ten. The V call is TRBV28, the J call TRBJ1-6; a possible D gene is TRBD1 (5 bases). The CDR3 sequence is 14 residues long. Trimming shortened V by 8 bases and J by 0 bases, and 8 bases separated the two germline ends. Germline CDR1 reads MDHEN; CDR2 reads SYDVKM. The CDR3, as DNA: TGTGCCAGCCAGGGTGGCTCCTATAATTCACCCCTCCACTTT. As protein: CASQGGSYNSPLHF.

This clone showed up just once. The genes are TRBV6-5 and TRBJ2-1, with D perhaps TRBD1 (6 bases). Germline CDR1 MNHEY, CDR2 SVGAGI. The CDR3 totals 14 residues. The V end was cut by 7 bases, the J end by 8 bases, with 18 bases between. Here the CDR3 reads CASNFRDKRHEQFF. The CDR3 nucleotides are TGTGCCAGCAACTTCCGGGACAAACGTCATGAGCAGTTCTTC.

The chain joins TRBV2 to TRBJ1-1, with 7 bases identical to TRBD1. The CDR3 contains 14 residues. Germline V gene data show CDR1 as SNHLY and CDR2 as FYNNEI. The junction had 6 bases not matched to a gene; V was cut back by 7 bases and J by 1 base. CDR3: CASITGTENTEAFF. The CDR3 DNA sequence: TGTGCCAGCATTACCGGGACAGAGAACACTGAAGCTTTCTTT.

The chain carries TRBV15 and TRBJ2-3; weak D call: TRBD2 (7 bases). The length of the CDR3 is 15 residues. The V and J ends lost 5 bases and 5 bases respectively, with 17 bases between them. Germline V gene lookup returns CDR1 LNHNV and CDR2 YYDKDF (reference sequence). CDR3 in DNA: TGTGCCACCAGCGGTCGGCGGGGGCCCGAAGATACGCAGTATTTT. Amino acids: CATSGRRGPEDTQYF. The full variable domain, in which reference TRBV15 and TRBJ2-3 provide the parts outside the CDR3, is DAMVIQNPRYQVTQFGKPVTLSCSQTLNHNVMYWYQQKSSQAPKLLFHYYDKDFNNEADTPDNFQSRRPNTSFCFLDIRSPGLGDTAMYLCATSGRRGPEDTQYFGPGTRLTVL.

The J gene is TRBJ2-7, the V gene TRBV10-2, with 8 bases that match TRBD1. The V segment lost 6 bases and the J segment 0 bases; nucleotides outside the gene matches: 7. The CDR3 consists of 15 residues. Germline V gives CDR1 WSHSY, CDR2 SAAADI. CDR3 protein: CASRAHDRGSYEQYF. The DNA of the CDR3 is TGCGCCAGCAGAGCCCATGACAGGGGCTCCTACGAGCAGTACTTC.

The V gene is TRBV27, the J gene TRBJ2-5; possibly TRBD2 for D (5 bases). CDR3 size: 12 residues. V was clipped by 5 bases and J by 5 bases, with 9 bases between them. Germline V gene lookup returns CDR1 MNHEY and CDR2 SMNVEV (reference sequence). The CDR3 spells CASSRSGETQYF. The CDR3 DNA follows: TGTGCCAGCAGTCGCTCGGGGGAGACCCAGTACTTC.

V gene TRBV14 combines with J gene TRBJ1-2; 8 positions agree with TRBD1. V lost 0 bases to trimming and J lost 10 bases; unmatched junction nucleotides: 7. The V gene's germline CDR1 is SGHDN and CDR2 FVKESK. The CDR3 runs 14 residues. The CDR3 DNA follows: TGTGCCAGCAGCCAAGATATTGACAGGGGAGTCTACACCTTC. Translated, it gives CASSQDIDRGVYTF.

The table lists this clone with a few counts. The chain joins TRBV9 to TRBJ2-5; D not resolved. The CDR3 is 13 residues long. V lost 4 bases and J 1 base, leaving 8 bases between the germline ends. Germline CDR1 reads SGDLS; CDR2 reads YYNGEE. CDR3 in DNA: TGTGCCAGCAGCTCCCAATTCCAAGAGACCCAGTACTTC. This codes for CASSSQFQETQYF.